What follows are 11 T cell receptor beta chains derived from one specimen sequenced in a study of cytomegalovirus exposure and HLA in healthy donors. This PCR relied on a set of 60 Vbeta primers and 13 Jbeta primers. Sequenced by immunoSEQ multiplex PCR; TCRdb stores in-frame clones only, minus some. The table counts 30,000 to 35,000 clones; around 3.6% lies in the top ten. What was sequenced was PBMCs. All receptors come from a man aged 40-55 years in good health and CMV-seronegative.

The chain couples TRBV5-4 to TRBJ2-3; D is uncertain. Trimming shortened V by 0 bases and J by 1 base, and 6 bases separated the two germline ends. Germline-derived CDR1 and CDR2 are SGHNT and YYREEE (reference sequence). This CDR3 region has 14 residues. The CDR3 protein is CASSLELRTDTQYF. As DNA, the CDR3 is TGTGCCAGCAGCTTGGAACTTCGCACAGATACGCAGTATTTT.

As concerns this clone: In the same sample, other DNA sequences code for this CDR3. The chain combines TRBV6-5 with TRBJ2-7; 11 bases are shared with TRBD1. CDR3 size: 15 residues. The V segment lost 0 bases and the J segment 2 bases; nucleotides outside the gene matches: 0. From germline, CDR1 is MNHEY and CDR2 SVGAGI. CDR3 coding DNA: TGTGCCAGCAGTTACTCGGGACAGGGGGCCTACGAGCAGTACTTC. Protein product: CASSYSGQGAYEQYF.

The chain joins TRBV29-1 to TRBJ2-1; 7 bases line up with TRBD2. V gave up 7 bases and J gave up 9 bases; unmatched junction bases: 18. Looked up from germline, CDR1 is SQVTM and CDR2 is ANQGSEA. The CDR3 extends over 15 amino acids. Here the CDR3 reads CSGRQSWRERSEQFF. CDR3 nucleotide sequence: TGCAGCGGGCGGCAAAGTTGGCGGGAGAGGAGTGAGCAGTTCTTC.

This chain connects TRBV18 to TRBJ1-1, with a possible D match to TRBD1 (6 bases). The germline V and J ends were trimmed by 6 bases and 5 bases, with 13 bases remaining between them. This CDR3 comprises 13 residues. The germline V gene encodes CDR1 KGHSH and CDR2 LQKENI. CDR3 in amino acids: CASSEQGGTEAFF. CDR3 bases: TGTGCCAGCTCCGAACAGGGTGGAACTGAAGCTTTCTTT. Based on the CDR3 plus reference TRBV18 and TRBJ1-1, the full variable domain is NAGVMQNPRHLVRRRGQEARLRCSPMKGHSHVYWYRQLPEEGLKFMVYLQKENIIDESGMPKERFSAEFPKEGPSILRIQQVVRGDSAAYFCASSEQGGTEAFFGQGTRLTVV.

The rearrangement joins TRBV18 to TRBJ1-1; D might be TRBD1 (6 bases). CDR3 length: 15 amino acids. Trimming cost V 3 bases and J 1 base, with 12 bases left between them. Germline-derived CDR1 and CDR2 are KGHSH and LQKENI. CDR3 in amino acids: CASSPSRGGNTEAFF. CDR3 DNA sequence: TGTGCCAGCTCACCCTCAAGGGGGGGGAACACTGAAGCTTTCTTT.

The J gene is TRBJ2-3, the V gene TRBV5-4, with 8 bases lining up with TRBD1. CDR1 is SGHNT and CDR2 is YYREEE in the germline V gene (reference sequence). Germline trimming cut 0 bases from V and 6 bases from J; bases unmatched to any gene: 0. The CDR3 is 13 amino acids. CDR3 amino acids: CASSLGQGDTQYF. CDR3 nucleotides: TGTGCCAGCAGCTTGGGACAGGGGGATACGCAGTATTTT.

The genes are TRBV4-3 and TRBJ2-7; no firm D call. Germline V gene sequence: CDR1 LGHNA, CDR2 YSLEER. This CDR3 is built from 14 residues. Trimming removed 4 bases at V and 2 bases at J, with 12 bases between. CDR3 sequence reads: CASSLRVQTYEQYF. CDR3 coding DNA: TGCGCCAGCAGCCTTAGAGTGCAAACCTACGAGCAGTACTTC.

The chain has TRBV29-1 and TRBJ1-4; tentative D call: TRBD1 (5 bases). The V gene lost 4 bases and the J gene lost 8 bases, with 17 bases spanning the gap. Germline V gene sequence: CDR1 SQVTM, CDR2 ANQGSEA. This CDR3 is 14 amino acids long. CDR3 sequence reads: CSVGGTYRGEKLFF. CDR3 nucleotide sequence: TGCAGCGTTGGGGGGACCTACCGGGGGGAAAAACTGTTTTTT.

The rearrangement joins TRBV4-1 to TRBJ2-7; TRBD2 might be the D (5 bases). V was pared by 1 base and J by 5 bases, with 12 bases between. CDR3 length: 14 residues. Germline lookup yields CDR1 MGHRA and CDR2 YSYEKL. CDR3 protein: CASSQVNERDEQYF. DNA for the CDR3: TGCGCCAGCAGCCAAGTTAATGAGAGGGACGAGCAGTACTTC.

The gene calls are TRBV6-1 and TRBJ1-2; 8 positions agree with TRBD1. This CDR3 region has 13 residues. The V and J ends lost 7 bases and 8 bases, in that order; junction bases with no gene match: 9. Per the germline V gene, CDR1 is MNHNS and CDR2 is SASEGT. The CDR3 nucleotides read TGTGCCAGCACCCTTTCGGGACAGGTGGGCTACACCTTC. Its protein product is CASTLSGQVGYTF.

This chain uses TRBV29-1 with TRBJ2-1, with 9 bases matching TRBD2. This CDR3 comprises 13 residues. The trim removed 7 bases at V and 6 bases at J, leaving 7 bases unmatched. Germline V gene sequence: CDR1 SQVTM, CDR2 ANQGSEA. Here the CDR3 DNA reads TGCAGCGCCACGTCTAGCGGGGTCAATGAGCAGTTCTTC. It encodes CSATSSGVNEQFF.